Following are 14 T cell receptor beta chains from one sample sequenced in a study of shared clonotypes between healthy human individuals. Repertoires were generated with immunoSEQ multiplex PCR, while TCRdb's copy carries only in-frame clones and drops some. The sample shows around 2,000,000 clones, 85% to 95% of them seen only once. Sequencing input: naive CD4+ T cells sorted from blood. As for subset: CD45RA+ positively selected. These receptors all stem from a man younger than 30 in good health.

Notes on this clone: This may be a read error, as it is one base from a much larger clone. The CDR3 region is CASSQDLSRVPYEQYF. In nucleotides, the CDR3 is TGCGCCAGCAGCCAAGATTTAAGTAGGGTACCCTACGAGCAGTACTTC. The J gene is TRBJ2-7, the V gene TRBV4-1; D gene ambiguous. The germline gives CDR1 MGHRA, CDR2 YSYEKL. Deletions cut 0 bases from V and 2 bases from J, with 14 bases between. The CDR3 consists of 16 residues.

The chain joins TRBV4-3 to TRBJ1-5; D is perhaps TRBD1 (6 bases). The CDR3 contains 15 residues. Germline-derived CDR1 and CDR2 are LGHNA and YSLEER. Trimming removed 1 base at V and 6 bases at J, with 13 bases between. The DNA of the CDR3 is TGCGCCAGCAGCCAAGCTTGGGGGGCCGGTCAGCCCCAGCATTTT. Protein product: CASSQAWGAGQPQHF.

This clone was seen a single time. CDR3 bases: TGTGCCAGCAACCGGGTCGACCAGCCCCAGCATTTT. Translated, it gives CASNRVDQPQHF. The chain couples TRBV5-6 to TRBJ1-5; D unclear. CDR1 is SGHDT, CDR2 YYEEEE, per germline. V gave up 6 bases and J gave up 7 bases, with 11 bases separating them. The CDR3 spans 12 residues.

V usage is TRBV5-6 and J usage is TRBJ2-2; D is undetermined. This CDR3 has 17 residues. Trimming cost V 0 bases and J 2 bases, with 14 bases left between them. CDR1 and CDR2 from the germline V gene are SGHDT and YYEEEE. CDR3 nucleotide sequence: TGTGCCAGCAGCTTGGTGTGGTCGGGTGCTAACACCGGGGAGCTGTTTTTT. Its protein product is CASSLVWSGANTGELFF.

The chain recombines TRBV29-1 with TRBJ2-7, with TRBD1 matching over 7 bases. Germline V gene sequence: CDR1 SQVTM, CDR2 ANQGSEA. The CDR3 has 13 amino acids. The V segment lost 5 bases and the J segment 0 bases; nucleotides outside the gene matches: 4. This CDR3 reads CSVTRGSSYEQYF. DNA for the CDR3: TGCAGCGTTACCAGGGGGAGCTCCTACGAGCAGTACTTC.

The J gene is TRBJ1-6, the V gene TRBV2, with a weak D call TRBD1 (6 bases). The V end was cut by 7 bases, the J end by 7 bases, with 20 bases between. This CDR3 is 16 amino acids long. Germline CDR1 SNHLY, CDR2 FYNNEI. CDR3 nucleotide sequence: TGTGCCAGCACCCGATCTTCGGGGGCACTCAATTCACCCCTCCACTTT. It codes for CASTRSSGALNSPLHF.

Details on this clone: Additional DNA sequences in this sample encode the identical CDR3. The chain employs TRBV18 and TRBJ2-7; no clear D. CDR3 length: 12 residues. Deletions cut 2 bases from V and 5 bases from J, with 7 bases between. Germline V gene sequence: CDR1 KGHSH, CDR2 LQKENI. CDR3 sequence reads: CASSPAGNEQYF. As DNA, the CDR3 is TGTGCCAGCTCACCAGCCGGAAACGAGCAGTACTTC.

The chain links TRBV5-6 to TRBJ2-1; TRBD1 aligns across 8 bases. This CDR3 region has 18 residues. Germline trimming cut 4 bases from V and 0 bases from J; bases unmatched to any gene: 12. CDR1 is SGHDT and CDR2 is YYEEEE in the germline V gene. The CDR3: CASSPGTGAKSSYNEQFF. CDR3 in DNA: TGTGCCAGCAGCCCAGGGACAGGCGCTAAGAGCTCCTACAATGAGCAGTTCTTC.

This clone was recorded once. The CDR3 DNA reads TGTGCCAGCAGCTTGGTCGCTAGCCCATCGCTGAATGAGCAGTTCTTC. Translating it yields CASSLVASPSLNEQFF. V gene TRBV5-6 combines with J gene TRBJ2-1; D is perhaps TRBD2 (5 bases). This CDR3 is built from 16 residues. V lost 0 bases and J lost 7, with 17 bases in between. From germline, CDR1 is SGHDT and CDR2 YYEEEE.

The genes are TRBV2 and TRBJ2-7, with D possibly TRBD1 on 5 matching bases. The CDR3 totals 14 residues. CDR1 SNHLY and CDR2 FYNNEI come from the germline V gene. V lost 1 base and J 7 bases, leaving 14 bases between the germline ends. CDR3 in DNA: TGTGCCAGCAGTGAAGGGGGCGGTCTTCGGGAGCAGTACTTC. Translation: CASSEGGGLREQYF.

The CDR3 spells CASSQDQFYEQYF. For the CDR3, the DNA is TGTGCCAGCAGCCAAGATCAGTTCTACGAGCAGTACTTC. V is TRBV4-2 and J is TRBJ2-7; D remains unclear. Germline V gene sequence: CDR1 LGHNA, CDR2 YNFKEQ. The CDR3 has 13 residues. The V end was cut by 0 bases, the J end by 3 bases, with 6 bases between.

The V and J genes are TRBV7-3 and TRBJ2-5, with 9 bases fitting TRBD2. The germline gives CDR1 SGHTA, CDR2 FQGTGA. Trimming cost V 5 bases and J 0 bases; bases outside gene matches: 1. This CDR3 has 14 amino acids. The CDR3 coding sequence is TGTGCCAGCAGCCCTAGCGGGAACCAAGAGACCCAGTACTTC. This gives the protein CASSPSGNQETQYF.

CDR3 amino acids: CATLRGGGQPQHF. The CDR3, as DNA: TGTGCCACGCTACGCGGGGGCGGACAGCCCCAGCATTTT. This sequence joins TRBV6-1 and TRBJ1-5; tentative D call: TRBD1 (6 bases). Deletions cut 10 bases from V and 7 bases from J, with 17 bases between. CDR3 size: 13 residues. Germline CDR1 is MNHNS and CDR2 is SASEGT.

The CDR3 loop is CASSVGEGRGYNEQFF. The CDR3 DNA reads as TGTGCCAGCAGCGTAGGGGAGGGGCGGGGCTACAATGAGCAGTTCTTC. The chain carries TRBV9 and TRBJ2-1; TRBD2 agrees at 7 bases. V lost 0 bases and J lost 3; bases outside the gene matches: 6. This CDR3 has 16 amino acids. Germline assignment: CDR1 SGDLS and CDR2 YYNGEE.